What follows are 24 T cell receptor beta chains derived from one specimen sequenced in a study of type 1 regulatory T cells. TCRdb processed the reads anew with MiXCR; each CDR3 protein has one entry. This table holds about 60,000 distinct CDR3 sequences, around 49% found once. Their cognate antigens are unknown. The material sequenced was cultured non-Tr1 T cells, either the whole culture or a sorted T cell fraction (not recorded which). All receptors derive from a human donor in good health.

The rearrangement uses TRBV7-2 and TRBJ1-1; possibly TRBD1 for D (6 bases). CDR3 length: 16 amino acids. V lost 0 bases, J lost 4 bases, and 15 bases lay in between. Germline V gene lookup returns CDR1 SGHTA and CDR2 FQGNSA. CDR3 sequence: CASSLAAPDSSTEAFF. In DNA, the CDR3 is TGTGCCAGCAGCTTAGCGGCCCCGGACAGTAGCACTGAAGCTTTCTTT.

This chain links TRBV4-3 with TRBJ2-6, with unresolved D. V lost 4 bases, J lost 3 bases, and 13 bases lay in between. In germline, CDR1 is LGHNA, CDR2 YSLEER. The CDR3 runs 16 residues. CDR3 bases: TGCGCCAGCAGCCTACAGCCCTCTAGTGGGGCCAACGTCCTGACTTTC. It encodes CASSLQPSSGANVLTF.

The chain joins TRBV12-3 or TRBV12-4 to TRBJ1-1; 7 bases map to TRBD1. The CDR3 is 12 residues long. V dropped 5 bases and J dropped 5; count of bases not matched to a gene: 2. The CDR3 sequence is CASSQQGTEAFF. The CDR3 nucleotides are TGTGCCAGCAGTCAACAGGGGACTGAAGCTTTCTTT.

This clonotype has more than one count but fewer than ten. The V and J genes are TRBV7-2 and TRBJ1-6, with D tentatively TRBD1 (6 bases). V gave up 3 bases and J gave up 10 bases, with 19 bases separating them. This CDR3 contains 16 residues. CDR1 and CDR2 (germline): SGHTA, FQGNSA. CDR3: CASSFTGAAGASPLHF. In DNA, the CDR3 is TGTGCCAGCAGCTTCACGGGGGCTGCTGGGGCGTCACCCCTCCACTTT.

The V and J genes are TRBV27 and TRBJ1-2; possibly TRBD1 for D (5 bases). Trimming took 5 bases from V and 1 from J, leaving 11 bases between them. This CDR3 has 14 amino acids. Germline loops: CDR1 MNHEY, CDR2 SMNVEV (reference sequence). The CDR3 loop is CASSPGRNNYGYTF. CDR3 nucleotide sequence: TGTGCCAGCAGTCCGGGACGCAATAACTATGGCTACACCTTC.

In its sample, this clonotype was seen once. The chain is built from TRBV5-1 and TRBJ1-1, with 8 positions matching TRBD1. There are 16 residues in the CDR3. V shed 0 bases and J 0 bases; nucleotides not matched to a gene: 4. CDR1 is SGHRS and CDR2 is YFSETQ in the germline V gene. The CDR3 DNA reads TGCGCCAGCAGCTTGGCCGGGACAGGCATGAACACTGAAGCTTTCTTT. This encodes CASSLAGTGMNTEAFF.

This clonotype was counted a few times. The chain is built from TRBV5-1 and TRBJ2-5; D unclear. Trimming pared 0 bases from V and 0 bases from J, leaving 9 bases between. Germline lookup yields CDR1 SGHRS and CDR2 YFSETQ. The CDR3 is 15 amino acids. The CDR3 sequence is CASSLGSIYQETQYF. As DNA, the CDR3 is TGCGCCAGCAGCTTGGGGTCGATCTACCAAGAGACCCAGTACTTC.

The CDR3, as DNA: TGTGCCACCAGCACTTGGCGAGATTACAATGAGCAGTTCTTC. Protein sequence: CATSTWRDYNEQFF. The chain uses TRBV24-1 and TRBJ2-1; D unresolved. Germline V lookup: CDR1 KGHDR, CDR2 SFDVKD. The CDR3 is 14 residues long. Between the trimmed V and J ends, which lost 7 bases and 4 bases, there was a span of 13 bases.

This sequence joins TRBV10-3 and TRBJ2-5; D possibly corresponds to TRBD2 (5 bases). Germline-derived CDR1 and CDR2 are ENHRY and SYGVKD. Trimming cost V 3 bases and J 4 bases, with 6 bases left between them. The CDR3 is 12 amino acids. CDR3 in amino acids: CAISEEGETQYF. The CDR3 DNA reads as TGTGCCATCAGTGAAGAGGGAGAGACCCAGTACTTC.

V gene TRBV6-1 combines with J gene TRBJ2-3; no clear D. Germline V CDR1 and CDR2: MNHNS, SASEGT. V was trimmed by 5 bases and J by 1 base, leaving 13 bases between them. The CDR3 contains 15 residues. The DNA of the CDR3 is TGTGCCAGCAGTAGCCAATGGCCCCGCACAGATACGCAGTATTTT. Translating gives CASSSQWPRTDTQYF.

The rearrangement links TRBV12-3 or TRBV12-4 to TRBJ2-2; TRBD1 aligns across 11 bases. With 7 bases clipped from V and 6 bases from J, the junction kept 10 bases outside the gene matches. The CDR3 has 16 amino acids. The CDR3 DNA reads TGTGCCAGCAAAGGAAGGACAGGGGGCGCCTCCGGGGAGCTGTTTTTT. It translates to CASKGRTGGASGELFF.

The chain recombines TRBV28 with TRBJ1-5; unclear D gene. Per the germline V gene, CDR1 is MDHEN and CDR2 is SYDVKM. The CDR3 consists of 15 residues. Between the trimmed V and J ends, which lost 3 bases and 1 base, there was a span of 10 bases. The CDR3 protein is CASSFSSGSNQPQHF. Here the CDR3 DNA reads TGTGCCAGCAGTTTTTCCTCCGGGAGCAATCAGCCCCAGCATTTT.

The chain couples TRBV6-1 to TRBJ2-1, with 7 nucleotides matching TRBD2. Germline CDR1 MNHNS, CDR2 SASEGT. The CDR3 has 13 residues. J lost 9 bases, V lost 6 bases, and 8 bases had no gene match. The CDR3 DNA follows: TGTGCCAGCAGAAAAGTCACTAGCGTTGAGCAGTTCTTC. Encoded protein: CASRKVTSVEQFF.

The chain links TRBV7-6 to TRBJ2-7; 9 bases agree with TRBD1. The CDR3 contains 14 residues. Trimming removed 3 bases from V and 7 bases from J; junction bases left unmatched: 7. Germline V lookup: CDR1 SGHVS, CDR2 FNYEAQ. CDR3: CASSLGDRVGEQYF. The CDR3 DNA is TGTGCCAGCAGCTTGGGGGACAGGGTGGGGGAGCAGTACTTC.

V and J are TRBV30 and TRBJ1-1; 7 bases agree with TRBD1. From germline, CDR1 is GTSNPN and CDR2 SVGIG (reference sequence). After removal of 5 bases from V and 6 bases from J, the junction contained 0 bases not matched to a gene. The CDR3 runs to 10 residues. CDR3 nucleotides: TGTGCCTGGGGGACAGCTGAAGCTTTCTTT. Amino acids: CAWGTAEAFF.

This clonotype was picked up a small number of times. CDR3 sequence: CASSQQVPATEAFF. The CDR3 nucleotides read TGTGCCAGCAGTCAACAGGTCCCCGCCACTGAAGCTTTCTTT. This chain joins TRBV12-3 or TRBV12-4 and TRBJ1-1, with a weak D call TRBD1 (5 bases). Trimming shortened V by 5 bases and J by 4 bases, and 14 bases separated the two germline ends. The CDR3 length is 14 residues.

The rearrangement links TRBV5-1 to TRBJ2-7; perhaps TRBD1 as D (6 bases). Germline CDR1 SGHRS, CDR2 YFSETQ. The V gene lost 4 bases and the J gene lost 7 bases, with 12 bases spanning the gap. There are 12 residues in the CDR3. The CDR3 protein is CASSGQLGEQYF. CDR3 coding DNA: TGCGCCAGCAGCGGACAGCTTGGGGAGCAGTACTTC.

This sequence joins TRBV7-8 and TRBJ2-1, with TRBD2 matching over 9 bases. After removal of 1 base from V and 7 bases from J, the junction contained 8 bases not matched to a gene. CDR1 and CDR2 (germline): SGHVS, FQNEAQ. The CDR3 spans 16 residues. CDR3 sequence reads: CASSLVRLAGINEQFF. The CDR3 nucleotides are TGTGCCAGCAGCTTAGTTAGGCTAGCGGGGATTAATGAGCAGTTCTTC.

There are a few counts of this clonotype. V usage is TRBV10-3 and J usage is TRBJ2-5; a weak D match, TRBD2 (5 bases). Germline V lookup: CDR1 ENHRY, CDR2 SYGVKD. The CDR3 is 16 residues long. The germline V and J ends were trimmed by 1 base and 4 bases, with 16 bases remaining between them. The CDR3 DNA reads as TGTGCCATCAGTGAGTTAGGGCCAGGAGGTCGAGAGACCCAGTACTTC. This codes for CAISELGPGGRETQYF.

This clonotype was seen many times. The chain carries TRBV5-1 and TRBJ2-1; D gene ambiguous. V was clipped by 1 base and J by 2 bases, with 7 bases between them. Germline CDR1 SGHRS, CDR2 YFSETQ. This CDR3 has 14 amino acids. The CDR3 loop reads CASSLSSAYNEQFF. The CDR3 bases are TGCGCCAGCAGCTTGTCGAGCGCCTACAATGAGCAGTTCTTC.

The rearrangement uses TRBV5-1 and TRBJ2-7, with a tentative D call TRBD2 (6 bases). Trimming stripped 0 bases from V and 5 bases from J, with 15 bases between. The CDR3 runs to 15 residues. CDR1 is SGHRS, CDR2 YFSETQ, per germline. The CDR3 DNA reads as TGCGCCAGCAGCTTGGGTCTTGGAGCGGGCCACGAGCAGTACTTC. Residues: CASSLGLGAGHEQYF.

The V and J genes are TRBV28 and TRBJ2-7, with TRBD1 matching 7 bases. The CDR3 contains 17 residues. The V gene's germline CDR1 is MDHEN and CDR2 SYDVKM. J was trimmed by 2 bases and V by 4 bases; bases with no gene match: 14. The CDR3 is CASSSASWMGQTYEQYF. In nucleotides, the CDR3 is TGTGCCAGCAGTTCCGCCTCATGGATGGGACAGACCTACGAGCAGTACTTC.

This clonotype occurred a few times. The V and J genes are TRBV12-3 or TRBV12-4 and TRBJ1-5, with D perhaps TRBD1 (6 bases). This CDR3 spans 15 amino acids. V lost 5 bases, J lost 2 bases, and 13 bases lay in between. CDR3 loop: CASSPSGARNQPQHF. Written as DNA, the CDR3 is TGTGCCAGCAGTCCCTCGGGGGCACGCAATCAGCCCCAGCATTTT.

This clonotype was observed a handful of times. The V and J genes are TRBV20-1 and TRBJ2-1; D may be TRBD1 or TRBD2 (6 bases each). From germline, CDR1 is DFQATT and CDR2 SNEGSKA (reference sequence). Trimming left V 3 bases short and J 6 bases short, with 15 bases between. This CDR3 contains 14 residues. CDR3: CSARSGGGFNEQFF. Written as DNA, the CDR3 is TGCAGTGCTAGGAGTGGAGGGGGGTTCAATGAGCAGTTCTTC.